This entry lists 27 T cell receptor beta chains sequenced from one sample in a study of beta chain features in type 1 diabetes. Study conclusions and caveats: Within each of all four CD4+ subsets, Type 1 diabetes patients had TCRB CDR3s that were moderately but significantly shorter.

Sequenced material consisted of expressed TCRB transcripts (all of the isolated RNA was reverse transcribed). The assay was immunoSEQ multiplex PCR, and TCRdb's table has in-frame clones only and misses some. This table has 600,000 to 700,000 clones, over 10% appearing once. No antigen is known for these receptors. The material sequenced was naive CD4+ T cells from blood. The source is a man aged 18 to 29 with type 1 diabetes.

This clone was picked up a small number of times. The V gene is TRBV5-6, the J gene TRBJ2-7, with 7 bases identical to TRBD1. The V gene end was trimmed by 4 bases and the J gene end by 0 bases; junction bases not matched to a gene: 10. The CDR3 sequence is 16 residues long. Per germline, CDR1 SGHDT and CDR2 YYEEEE. CDR3 sequence reads: CASSRDRAQNSYEQYF. CDR3 coding DNA: TGTGCCAGCAGCCGCGACAGGGCACAGAACTCCTACGAGCAGTACTTC.

This chain links TRBV2 with TRBJ1-5; D not resolved. CDR1 is SNHLY and CDR2 is FYNNEI in the germline V gene. The CDR3 is made up of 15 amino acids. V was cut by 3 bases and J by 2 bases, with 11 bases left in between. In DNA, the CDR3 is TGTGCCAGCAGTGATGGCCTCGGAGGCAATCAGCCCCAGCATTTT. This encodes CASSDGLGGNQPQHF.

This chain links TRBV28 with TRBJ2-1; D remains unclear. This CDR3 spans 11 amino acids. Trimming shortened V by 8 bases and J by 2 bases, and 4 bases separated the two germline ends. Per the germline V gene, CDR1 is MDHEN and CDR2 is SYDVKM. The CDR3 DNA reads TGTGCCAGCCGAGCCTACAATGAGCAGTTCTTC. It encodes CASRAYNEQFF.

This clone was seen only a few times. The sample holds other DNA sequences that translate to the same CDR3. The V and J genes are TRBV18 and TRBJ1-5, with 8 bases identical to TRBD1. V was clipped by 6 bases and J by 4 bases; unmatched bases: 5. Germline lookup yields CDR1 KGHSH and CDR2 LQKENI. CDR3 length: 14 residues. The CDR3 DNA sequence: TGTGCCAGCTCTCCCAACAGGGGGAATCAGCCCCAGCATTTT. This translates into CASSPNRGNQPQHF. Supplemented by reference TRBV18 and TRBJ1-5, the full variable domain reads NAGVMQNPRHLVRRRGQEARLRCSPMKGHSHVYWYRQLPEEGLKFMVYLQKENIIDESGMPKERFSAEFPKEGPSILRIQQVVRGDSAAYFCASSPNRGNQPQHFGDGTRLSIL.

About this clone itself: At one end, the junction sequence differs from germline, possibly due to a read error. V gene TRBV4-2 combines with J gene TRBJ2-1; TRBD1 aligns across 7 bases. Per the germline V gene, CDR1 is LGHNA and CDR2 is YNFKEQ. CDR3 length equals 15 residues. The CDR3 spells CASSQVTGDYNEQFF. For the CDR3, the DNA is TGTGCCAGCAGTCAAGTTACAGGGGACTACAATGAGCAGTTCTTC.

This clone was counted between two and nine times. The CDR3 nucleotides are TGTGCCAGCAGCCTCGGCGGGGGCCGTTACAATGAGCAGTTCTTC. It translates to CASSLGGGRYNEQFF. The chain combines TRBV5-4 with TRBJ2-1, with D perhaps TRBD2 (7 bases). Trimming cost V 4 bases and J 4 bases, with 15 bases left between them. The CDR3 totals 15 residues. Germline lookup yields CDR1 SGHNT and CDR2 YYREEE (reference sequence).

V and J are TRBV18 and TRBJ1-6, with a possible D match to TRBD1 (5 bases). V lost 4 bases and J lost 10, with 20 bases in between. Germline V gene sequence: CDR1 KGHSH, CDR2 LQKENI. The CDR3 loop spans 16 amino acids. The CDR3 DNA follows: TGTGCCAGCTCACTTTCGACTCGGGGGATGGGGTCACCCCTCCACTTT. Its translation: CASSLSTRGMGSPLHF.

This clone was recorded a few times. The rearrangement joins TRBV4-2 to TRBJ2-1; TRBD2 aligns across 9 bases. The CDR3 has 15 amino acids. Looked up from germline, CDR1 is LGHNA and CDR2 is YNFKEQ. V lost 0 bases, J lost 10 bases, and 7 bases stayed unmatched. The chain's CDR3 is CASSQEGGGAGEQFF. The DNA of the CDR3 is TGTGCCAGCAGCCAAGAAGGCGGGGGGGCAGGGGAGCAGTTCTTC.

This clone has just a few counts. CDR3 protein: CASSPGTGATYNEQFF. The CDR3 DNA follows: TGTGCCAGCTCACCCGGTACAGGGGCGACCTACAATGAGCAGTTCTTC. This chain joins TRBV18 and TRBJ2-1; 7 bases match TRBD1. With V trimmed by 3 bases and J by 2 bases, 7 bases remained unmatched. CDR1 and CDR2 from the germline V gene are KGHSH and LQKENI. This CDR3 is built from 16 residues.

This clone showed up just a few times. The sample holds other DNA sequences that translate to the same CDR3. This chain connects TRBV5-1 to TRBJ1-2, with D hard to call. The CDR3 sequence is 12 residues long. V lost 0 bases, J lost 8 bases, and 8 bases lay in between. Per germline, CDR1 SGHRS and CDR2 YFSETQ. The CDR3 bases are TGCGCCAGCAGCTTGGCCGGGGAAGGCTACACCTTC. Protein product: CASSLAGEGYTF. Complete variable domain (other parts from reference TRBV5-1 and TRBJ1-2): KAGVTQTPRYLIKTRGQQVTLSCSPISGHRSVSWYQQTPGQGLQFLFEYFSETQRNKGNFPGRFSGRQFSNSRSEMNVSTLELGDSALYLCASSLAGEGYTFGSGTRLTVV.

This clone appeared a few times. This chain connects TRBV28 to TRBJ1-4; 7 bases match TRBD1. The CDR3 is 14 amino acids. Germline CDR1 MDHEN, CDR2 SYDVKM. With 3 bases clipped from V and 10 bases from J, the junction kept 8 bases outside the gene matches. This CDR3 is CASSFGQGVGKLFF. In DNA, the CDR3 is TGTGCCAGCAGTTTCGGGCAGGGGGTTGGAAAACTGTTTTTT.

This clone was seen only a few times. The chain uses TRBV7-6 and TRBJ2-7; D gene ambiguous. This CDR3 region has 12 residues. CDR1 is SGHVS and CDR2 is FNYEAQ in the germline V gene. V lost 2 bases and J lost 3, with 5 bases in between. The CDR3 sequence is CASSLNGYEQYF. CDR3 DNA: TGTGCCAGCAGCTTAAACGGCTACGAGCAGTACTTC.

This clone was recorded a few times. This rearrangement joins TRBV27 to TRBJ2-6; 9 nucleotides align to TRBD1. CDR1 is MNHEY and CDR2 is SMNVEV in the germline V gene (reference sequence). The V and J ends lost 6 bases and 8 bases, in that order; junction bases with no gene match: 5. This CDR3 contains 14 residues. DNA for the CDR3: TGTGCCAGCAGGGGAACAGGGGGCTCCAACGTCCTGACTTTC. Residues: CASRGTGGSNVLTF.

V is TRBV10-3 and J is TRBJ2-2, with D possibly TRBD2 on 6 matching bases. Germline-derived CDR1 and CDR2 are ENHRY and SYGVKD. V shed 6 bases and J shed 2 bases, with 16 bases lying between them. The length of the CDR3 is 16 residues. CDR3: CAISHQLGGNTGELFF. DNA of the CDR3: TGTGCCATCAGCCACCAGTTGGGAGGAAACACCGGGGAGCTGTTTTTT.

In this sample, this clone turned up a few times. The chain carries TRBV19 and TRBJ1-5, with unresolved D. The V gene lost 4 bases and the J gene lost 4 bases, with 8 bases spanning the gap. Germline-derived CDR1 and CDR2 are LNHDA and SQIVND (reference sequence). This CDR3 contains 13 residues. The CDR3 sequence is CASSTRGNQPQHF. CDR3 nucleotides: TGTGCCAGTAGTACAAGAGGGAATCAGCCCCAGCATTTT.

The V gene is TRBV7-9, the J gene TRBJ1-4; D gene unclear. The CDR3 is 13 residues long. Trimming took 2 bases from V and 4 from J, leaving 5 bases between them. The germline CDR1 and CDR2 sequences are SEHNR and FQNEAQ (reference sequence). This CDR3 is CASSLNSNEKLFF. As DNA, the CDR3 is TGTGCCAGCAGCTTAAACAGTAATGAAAAACTGTTTTTT.

This clone turned up a few times. This chain links TRBV6-5 with TRBJ2-4, with 11 bases aligning to TRBD2. The CDR3 contains 16 residues. Germline CDR1 and CDR2: MNHEY and SVGAGI. The V gene end was trimmed by 3 bases and the J gene end by 7 bases; junction bases not matched to a gene: 8. The CDR3 sequence: CASSYSASGGLNIQYF. The CDR3 DNA follows: TGTGCCAGCAGTTATTCGGCTAGCGGGGGGTTGAACATTCAGTACTTC.

The V call is TRBV30, the J call TRBJ1-2; D is unclear. CDR1 is GTSNPN, CDR2 SVGIG, per germline (reference sequence). The length of the CDR3 is 10 residues. The CDR3 loop is CALSGYGYTF. Written as DNA, the CDR3 is TGTGCTTTATCAGGTTATGGCTACACCTTC.

The chain recombines TRBV28 with TRBJ2-6; the D is unclear. With 2 bases removed from V and 2 bases from J, the gap between germline ends came to 7 bases. The CDR3 loop spans 15 amino acids. The germline CDR1 and CDR2 sequences are MDHEN and SYDVKM. The DNA of the CDR3 is TGTGCCAGCAGTTTAAGACAAACTGGGGCCAACGTCCTGACTTTC. This sequence encodes CASSLRQTGANVLTF.

The gene calls are TRBV28 and TRBJ2-5; TRBD1 is a possible D gene (6 bases). This CDR3 contains 15 residues. Germline CDR1 and CDR2: MDHEN and SYDVKM. The V end lost 5 bases, the J end lost 0 bases, and 13 bases lay between the germline ends. This chain's CDR3 is CASSPPTGHQETQYF. The CDR3 nucleotides are TGTGCCAGCAGTCCGCCGACAGGCCACCAAGAGACCCAGTACTTC.

V is TRBV6-5 and J is TRBJ1-6; TRBD1 is a possible D gene (6 bases). V was cut by 1 base and J by 9 bases, with 10 bases left in between. From germline, CDR1 is MNHEY and CDR2 SVGAGI. The CDR3 loop spans 14 amino acids. The CDR3 bases are TGTGCCAGCAGTTACTTCGGACAGATTTCACCCCTCCACTTT. Encoded protein: CASSYFGQISPLHF.

A remark on this clone: Additional DNA sequences in this sample encode the identical CDR3. This rearrangement joins TRBV7-9 to TRBJ2-7, with D possibly matching TRBD1 (6 bases). The CDR3 totals 12 residues. Between the trimmed V and J ends, which lost 6 bases and 4 bases, there was a span of 10 bases. Germline CDR1 SEHNR, CDR2 FQNEAQ (reference sequence). The CDR3 DNA sequence: TGTGCCAGCAGTCCAGACAGGTACGAGCAGTACTTC. This gives the protein CASSPDRYEQYF.

As DNA, the CDR3 is TGTGCCAGCACAGGGCCCACAGATACGCAGTATTTT. It encodes CASTGPTDTQYF. This rearrangement joins TRBV2 to TRBJ2-3; tentatively, D is TRBD1 (5 bases). Trimming took off 7 bases at V and 2 bases at J, with 7 bases between the two ends. The CDR3 extends over 12 amino acids. Germline V gene data show CDR1 as SNHLY and CDR2 as FYNNEI.

The chain recombines TRBV19 with TRBJ2-1; 7 nucleotides align to TRBD1. The V gene's germline CDR1 is LNHDA and CDR2 SQIVND (reference sequence). The CDR3 is made up of 15 amino acids. Unmatched junction bases numbered 4, after V lost 3 bases and J lost 2 bases. The CDR3: CASSIRTGTYNEQFF. The CDR3 region has the DNA TGTGCCAGTAGTATTCGGACAGGTACCTACAATGAGCAGTTCTTC.

The chain carries TRBV25-1 and TRBJ2-3; 8 nucleotides line up with TRBD2. This CDR3 is built from 15 residues. Germline CDR1 MGHDK, CDR2 SYGVNS. After removal of 1 base from V and 6 bases from J, the junction contained 6 bases not matched to a gene. As DNA, the CDR3 is TGTGCCAGCAGTGAATCGGGGGGGCGGCCGGATACGCAGTATTTT. Protein: CASSESGGRPDTQYF.

This clone occurred a few times. This chain connects TRBV18 to TRBJ2-5; D remains ambiguous. V was clipped by 2 bases and J by 2 bases, with 9 bases between them. Germline CDR1 reads KGHSH; CDR2 reads LQKENI. The CDR3 is 14 amino acids. The CDR3: CASSPMGLQETQYF. The CDR3 region has the DNA TGTGCCAGCTCACCAATGGGTTTACAAGAGACCCAGTACTTC.

This clone was counted only a few times. The chain recombines TRBV25-1 with TRBJ1-2; 8 bases line up with TRBD1. The CDR3 consists of 13 residues. Per the germline V gene, CDR1 is MGHDK and CDR2 is SYGVNS. V gave up 4 bases and J gave up 3 bases; unmatched junction bases: 1. CDR3 nucleotides: TGTGCCAGCAGTGTGGACAGGGACTATGGCTACACCTTC. Its translation is CASSVDRDYGYTF.